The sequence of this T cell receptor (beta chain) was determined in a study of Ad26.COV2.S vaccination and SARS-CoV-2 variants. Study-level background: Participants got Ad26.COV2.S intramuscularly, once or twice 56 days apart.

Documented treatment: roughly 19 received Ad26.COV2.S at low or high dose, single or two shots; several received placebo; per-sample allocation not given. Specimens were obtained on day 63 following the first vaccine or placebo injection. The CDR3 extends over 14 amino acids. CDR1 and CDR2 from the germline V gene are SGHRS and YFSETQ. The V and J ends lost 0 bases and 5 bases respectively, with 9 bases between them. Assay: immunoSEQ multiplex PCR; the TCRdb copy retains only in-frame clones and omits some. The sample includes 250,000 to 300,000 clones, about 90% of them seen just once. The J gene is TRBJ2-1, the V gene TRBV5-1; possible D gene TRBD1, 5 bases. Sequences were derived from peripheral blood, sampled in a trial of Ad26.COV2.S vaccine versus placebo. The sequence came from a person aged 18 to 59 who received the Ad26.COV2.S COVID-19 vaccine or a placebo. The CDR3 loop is CASSLGARDNEQFF. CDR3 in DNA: TGCGCCAGCAGCTTGGGAGCCAGGGACAATGAGCAGTTCTTC. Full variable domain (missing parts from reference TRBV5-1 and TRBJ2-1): KAGVTQTPRYLIKTRGQQVTLSCSPISGHRSVSWYQQTPGQGLQFLFEYFSETQRNKGNFPGRFSGRQFSNSRSEMNVSTLELGDSALYLCASSLGARDNEQFFGPGTRLTVL.